The sequence of this TCR beta chain was determined in a study of T cell responses to AZD1222 COVID-19 vaccine. The method was immunoSEQ multiplex PCR; TCRdb's version includes in-frame clones alone and lacks a portion of them. This table has 100,000 or so clones, roughly 87% appearing once. Trimming pared 5 bases from V and 9 bases from J, leaving 8 bases between. CDR1 is SEHNR, CDR2 FQNEAQ, per germline (reference sequence). CDR3 size: 12 residues. This sample comprised peripheral blood, obtained on day 0 of AZD1222 vaccination. This chain links TRBV7-9 with TRBJ1-6; unclear D gene. This receptor was obtained from an adult in good health. CDR3 region: CASSTSSSPLHF. The DNA of the CDR3 is TGTGCCAGCAGCACGTCTAGTTCACCCCTCCACTTT.